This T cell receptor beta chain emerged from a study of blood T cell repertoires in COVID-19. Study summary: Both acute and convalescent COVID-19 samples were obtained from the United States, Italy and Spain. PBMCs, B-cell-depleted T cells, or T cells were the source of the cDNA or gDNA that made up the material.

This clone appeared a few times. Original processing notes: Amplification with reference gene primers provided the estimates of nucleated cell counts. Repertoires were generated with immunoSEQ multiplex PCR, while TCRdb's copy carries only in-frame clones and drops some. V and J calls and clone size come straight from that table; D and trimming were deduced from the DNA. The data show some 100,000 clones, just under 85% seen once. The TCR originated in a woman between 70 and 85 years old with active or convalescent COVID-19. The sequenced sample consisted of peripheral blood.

CDR3 in DNA: TGTGCCAGCAGACTATTAGGAGGCAGTTTTAACTATGGCTACACCTTC. This translates into CASRLLGGSFNYGYTF. The chain joins TRBV13 to TRBJ1-2; D remains unclear. The CDR3 spans 16 residues. V lost 6 bases and J 1 base, leaving 18 bases between the germline ends. Germline-derived CDR1 and CDR2 are PRHDT and FYEKMQ (reference sequence). The full variable domain, in which reference TRBV13 and TRBJ1-2 provide the parts outside the CDR3, is AAGVIQSPRHLIKEKRETATLKCYPIPRHDTVYWYQQGPGQDPQFLISFYEKMQSDKGSIPDRFSAQQFSDYHSELNMSSLELGDSALYFCASRLLGGSFNYGYTFGSGTRLTVV.